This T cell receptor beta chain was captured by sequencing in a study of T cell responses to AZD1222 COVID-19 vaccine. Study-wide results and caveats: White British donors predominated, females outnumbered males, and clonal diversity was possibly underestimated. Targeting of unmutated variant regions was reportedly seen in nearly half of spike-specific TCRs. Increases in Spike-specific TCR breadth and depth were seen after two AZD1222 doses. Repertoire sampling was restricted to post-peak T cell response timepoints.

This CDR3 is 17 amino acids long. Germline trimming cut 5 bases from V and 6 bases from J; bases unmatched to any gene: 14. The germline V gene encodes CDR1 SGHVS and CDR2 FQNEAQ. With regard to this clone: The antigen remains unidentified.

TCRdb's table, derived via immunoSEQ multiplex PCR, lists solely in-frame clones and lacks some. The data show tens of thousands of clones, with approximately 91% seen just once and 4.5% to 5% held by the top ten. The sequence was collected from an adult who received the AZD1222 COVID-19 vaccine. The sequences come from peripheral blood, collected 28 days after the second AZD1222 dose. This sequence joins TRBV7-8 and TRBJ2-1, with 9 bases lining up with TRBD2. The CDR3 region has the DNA TGTGCCAGCAGCCCTCCCCTTAGGCGGGGGGGTTTCAATGAGCAGTTCTTC. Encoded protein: CASSPPLRRGGFNEQFF.